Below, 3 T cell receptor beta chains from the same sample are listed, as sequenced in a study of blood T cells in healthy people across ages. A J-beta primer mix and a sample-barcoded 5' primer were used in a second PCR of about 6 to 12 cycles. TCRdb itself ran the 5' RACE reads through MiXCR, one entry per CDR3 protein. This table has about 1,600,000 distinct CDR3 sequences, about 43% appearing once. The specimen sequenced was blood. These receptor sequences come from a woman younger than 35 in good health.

The CDR3 sequence is CASSLTRQESSYNEQYF. CDR3 DNA: TGCGCCAGCAGCCTTACAAGACAGGAAAGCTCCTACAATGAGCAGTACTTC. This sequence joins TRBV4-1 and TRBJ2-1, with D possibly matching TRBD1 (6 bases). The J call could be wrong; TRBJ2-7 is a better fit for the DNA end. The CDR3 extends over 17 amino acids. The germline CDR1 and CDR2 sequences are MGHRA and YSYEKL.

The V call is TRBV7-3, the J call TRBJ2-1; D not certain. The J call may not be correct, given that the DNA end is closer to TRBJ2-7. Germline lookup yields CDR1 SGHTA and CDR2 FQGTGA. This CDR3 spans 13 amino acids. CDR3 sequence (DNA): TGTGCCAGCAGCGACCTTTACTACAATGAGCAGTACTTC. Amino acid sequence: CASSDLYYNEQYF.

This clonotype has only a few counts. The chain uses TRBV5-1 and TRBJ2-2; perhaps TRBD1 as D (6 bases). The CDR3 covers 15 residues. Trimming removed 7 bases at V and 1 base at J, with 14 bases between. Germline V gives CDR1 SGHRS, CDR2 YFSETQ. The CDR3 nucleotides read TGCGCCAGCCGCTCAGGGGTCCTGAACACCGGGGAGCTGTTTTTT. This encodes CASRSGVLNTGELFF.